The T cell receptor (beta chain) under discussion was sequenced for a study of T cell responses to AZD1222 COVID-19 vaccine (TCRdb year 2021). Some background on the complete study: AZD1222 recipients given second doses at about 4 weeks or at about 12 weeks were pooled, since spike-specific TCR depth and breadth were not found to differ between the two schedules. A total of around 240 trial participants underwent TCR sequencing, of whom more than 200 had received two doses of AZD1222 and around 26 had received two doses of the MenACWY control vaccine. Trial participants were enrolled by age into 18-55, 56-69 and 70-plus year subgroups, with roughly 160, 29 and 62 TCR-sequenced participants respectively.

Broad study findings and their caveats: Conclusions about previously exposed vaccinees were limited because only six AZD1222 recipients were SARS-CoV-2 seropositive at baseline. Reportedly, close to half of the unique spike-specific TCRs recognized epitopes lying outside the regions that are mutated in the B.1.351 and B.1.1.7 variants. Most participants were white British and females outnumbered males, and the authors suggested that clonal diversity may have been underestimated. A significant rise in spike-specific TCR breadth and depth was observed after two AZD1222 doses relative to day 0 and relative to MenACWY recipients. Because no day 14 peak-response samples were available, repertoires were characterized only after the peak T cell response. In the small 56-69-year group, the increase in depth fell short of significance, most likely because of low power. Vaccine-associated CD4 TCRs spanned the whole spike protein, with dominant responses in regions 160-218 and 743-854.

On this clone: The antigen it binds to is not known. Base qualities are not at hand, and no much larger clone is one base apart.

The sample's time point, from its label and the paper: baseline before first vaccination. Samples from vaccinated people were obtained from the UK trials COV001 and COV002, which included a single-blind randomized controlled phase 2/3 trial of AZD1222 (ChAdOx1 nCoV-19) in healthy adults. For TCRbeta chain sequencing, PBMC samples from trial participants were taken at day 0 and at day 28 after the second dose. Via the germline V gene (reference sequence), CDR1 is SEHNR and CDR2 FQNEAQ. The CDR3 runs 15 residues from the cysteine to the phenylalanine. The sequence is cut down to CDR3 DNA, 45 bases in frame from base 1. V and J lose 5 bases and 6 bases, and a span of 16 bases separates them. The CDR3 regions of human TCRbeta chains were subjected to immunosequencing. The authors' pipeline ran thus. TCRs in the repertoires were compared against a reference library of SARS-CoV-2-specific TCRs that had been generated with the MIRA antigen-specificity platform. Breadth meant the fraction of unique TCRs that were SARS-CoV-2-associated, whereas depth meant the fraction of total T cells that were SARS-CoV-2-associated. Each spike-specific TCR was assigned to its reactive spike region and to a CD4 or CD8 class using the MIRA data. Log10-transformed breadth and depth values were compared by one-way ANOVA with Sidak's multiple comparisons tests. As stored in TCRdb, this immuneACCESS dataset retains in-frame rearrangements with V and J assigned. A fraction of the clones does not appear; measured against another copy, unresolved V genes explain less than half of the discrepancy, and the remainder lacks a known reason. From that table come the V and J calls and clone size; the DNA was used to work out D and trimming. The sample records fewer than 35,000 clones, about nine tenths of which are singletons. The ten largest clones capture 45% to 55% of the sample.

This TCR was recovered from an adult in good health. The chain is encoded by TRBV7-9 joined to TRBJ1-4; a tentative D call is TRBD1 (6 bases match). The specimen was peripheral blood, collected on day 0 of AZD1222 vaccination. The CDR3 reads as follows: CASSTPTGIYEKLFF. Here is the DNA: TGTGCCAGCAGCACCCCGACAGGCATCTATGAAAAACTGTTTTTT.